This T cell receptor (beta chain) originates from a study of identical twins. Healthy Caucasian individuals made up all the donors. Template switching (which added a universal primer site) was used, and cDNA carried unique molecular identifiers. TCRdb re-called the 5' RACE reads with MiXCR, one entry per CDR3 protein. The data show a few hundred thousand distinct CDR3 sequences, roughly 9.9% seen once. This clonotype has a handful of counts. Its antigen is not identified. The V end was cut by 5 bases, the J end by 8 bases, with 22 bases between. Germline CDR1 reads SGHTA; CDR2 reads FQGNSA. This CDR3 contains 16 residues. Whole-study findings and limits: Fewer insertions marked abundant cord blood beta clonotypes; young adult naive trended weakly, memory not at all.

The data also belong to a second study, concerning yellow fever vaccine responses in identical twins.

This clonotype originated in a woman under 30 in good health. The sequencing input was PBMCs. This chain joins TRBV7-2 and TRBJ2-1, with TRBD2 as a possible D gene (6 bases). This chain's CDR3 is CASSTRGGGNSYEQFF. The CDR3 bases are TGTGCCAGCAGCACGAGGGGCGGCGGGAACAGCTATGAGCAGTTCTTC.